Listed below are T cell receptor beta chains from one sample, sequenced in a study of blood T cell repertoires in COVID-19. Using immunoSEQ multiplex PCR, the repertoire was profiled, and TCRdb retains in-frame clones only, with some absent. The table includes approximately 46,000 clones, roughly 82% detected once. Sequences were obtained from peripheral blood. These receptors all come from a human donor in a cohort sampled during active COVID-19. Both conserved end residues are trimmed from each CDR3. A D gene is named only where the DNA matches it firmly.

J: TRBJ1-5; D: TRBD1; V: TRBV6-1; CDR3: ASSEVGQPRNQPQH
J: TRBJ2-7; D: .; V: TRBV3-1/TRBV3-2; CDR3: ASSQDVGQVAYEQY
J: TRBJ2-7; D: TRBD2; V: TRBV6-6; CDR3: ASIGLAGASGYEQY
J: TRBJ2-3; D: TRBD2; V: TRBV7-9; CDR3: ASSLLTGGPADTQY
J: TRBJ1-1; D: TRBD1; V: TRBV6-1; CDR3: ASSEAGTGWRGNTEAF
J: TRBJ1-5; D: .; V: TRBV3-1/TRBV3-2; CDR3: ASSQGQDQPQH
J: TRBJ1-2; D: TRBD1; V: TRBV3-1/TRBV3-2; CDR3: ASSQEWNRGGGYT
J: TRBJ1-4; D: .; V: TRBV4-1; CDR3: ASRETEKLF
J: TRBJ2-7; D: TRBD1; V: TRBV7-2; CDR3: ASSSSGDRVHEQY
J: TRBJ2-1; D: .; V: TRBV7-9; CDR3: ASSSGTTNEQF
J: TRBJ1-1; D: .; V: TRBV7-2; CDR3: ASSLAGAGMNTEAF
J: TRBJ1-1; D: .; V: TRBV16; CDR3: ASSQSGRTEAF
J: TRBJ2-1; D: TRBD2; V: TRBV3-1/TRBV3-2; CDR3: ASSQVEPSPGLATGEEQF
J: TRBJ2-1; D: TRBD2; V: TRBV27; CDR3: ASSPWGLAGYNEQF
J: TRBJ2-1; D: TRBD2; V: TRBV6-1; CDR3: ASSEARLAGVNEQF
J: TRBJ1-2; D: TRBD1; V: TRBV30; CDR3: AWEDRGLGGYT
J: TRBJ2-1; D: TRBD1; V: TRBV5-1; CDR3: ASSLQGDYNEQF
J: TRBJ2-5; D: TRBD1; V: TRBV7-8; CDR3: ASSHRTGQGKEQETQY
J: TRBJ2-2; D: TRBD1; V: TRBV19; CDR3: ASSPRTGRAGELF
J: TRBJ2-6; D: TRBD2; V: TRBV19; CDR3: ASTQTPGLKPSGANVLT
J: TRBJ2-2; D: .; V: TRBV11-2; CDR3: ASSLREGAGELF
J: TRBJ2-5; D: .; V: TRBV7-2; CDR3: ASSLVSRREETQY
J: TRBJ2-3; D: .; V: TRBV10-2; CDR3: ASSDSGGADTQY
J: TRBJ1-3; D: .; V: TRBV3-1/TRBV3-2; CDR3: ASSLLTGTGNTIY
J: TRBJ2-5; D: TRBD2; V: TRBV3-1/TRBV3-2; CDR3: ASSPSGLAVQETQY
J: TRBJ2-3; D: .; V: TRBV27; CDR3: ASRGLAGSVYRDTQY
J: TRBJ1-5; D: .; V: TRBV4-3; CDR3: ASSRDIHNRPQH
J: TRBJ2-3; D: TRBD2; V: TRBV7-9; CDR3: ASSWPPRLAGSADTQY
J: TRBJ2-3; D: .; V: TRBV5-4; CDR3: ASSPPRSGEQY
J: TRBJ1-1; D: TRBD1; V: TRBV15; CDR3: ATSRGQTNTEAF
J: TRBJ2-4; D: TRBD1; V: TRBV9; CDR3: ASSPTGQGNIQY
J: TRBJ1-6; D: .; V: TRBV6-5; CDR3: ASTTQQGNSPLH
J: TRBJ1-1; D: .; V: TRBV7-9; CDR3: ASSFDRLAF
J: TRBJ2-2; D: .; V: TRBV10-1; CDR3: ASSEQIATGELF
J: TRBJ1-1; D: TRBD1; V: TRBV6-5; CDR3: ASSRDRVGTEAF
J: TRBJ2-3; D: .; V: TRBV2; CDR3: ASSEGSGWDTQY
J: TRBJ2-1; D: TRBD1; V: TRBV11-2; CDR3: ASSFQGVGYNEQF
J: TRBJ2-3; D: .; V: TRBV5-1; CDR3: ASSAQGVSTDTQY
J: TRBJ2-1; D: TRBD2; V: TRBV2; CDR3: ASSPWGLAYNEQF
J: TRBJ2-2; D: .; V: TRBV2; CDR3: AAIGPRQRRTGELF
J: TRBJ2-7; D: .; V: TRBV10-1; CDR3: ASSTNLEQY
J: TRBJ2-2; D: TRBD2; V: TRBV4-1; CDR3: ASTRGLAGEGNTGELF
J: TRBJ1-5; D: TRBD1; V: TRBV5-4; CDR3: ASSLGPGGQPQH
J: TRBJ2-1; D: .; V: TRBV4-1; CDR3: ASSYRAVDYNEQF
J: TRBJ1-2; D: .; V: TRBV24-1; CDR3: ATSDLGQGYGYT
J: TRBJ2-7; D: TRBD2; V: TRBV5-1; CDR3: ASSIQGLAGSYEQY
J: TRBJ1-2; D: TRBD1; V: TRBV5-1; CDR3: ASSLTGTGGTNYGYT
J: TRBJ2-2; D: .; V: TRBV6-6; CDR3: ASTSHQTSNTGELF
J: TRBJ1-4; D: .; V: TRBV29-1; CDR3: SGDQERGEKLF
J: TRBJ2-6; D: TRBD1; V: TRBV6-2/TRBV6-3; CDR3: ASSYLRQGDGANVLT
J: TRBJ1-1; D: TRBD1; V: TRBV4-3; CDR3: ASSQGSTGGGGTEAF
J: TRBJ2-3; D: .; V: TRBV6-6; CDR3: ASSPRGIRAADTQY
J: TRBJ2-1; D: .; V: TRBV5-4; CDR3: ASSAPDRHAYNEQF
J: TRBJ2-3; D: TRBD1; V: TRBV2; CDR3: ASSRDRGTDTQY
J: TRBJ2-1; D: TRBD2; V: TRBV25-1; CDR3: ASSEYRTSGSYNEQF
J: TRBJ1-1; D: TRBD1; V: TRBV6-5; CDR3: ASSKPGTANTEAF
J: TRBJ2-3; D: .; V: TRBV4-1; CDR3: ASSQSGVSMPDTQY
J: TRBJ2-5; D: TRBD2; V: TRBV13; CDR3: ASSLRTSGGKETQY
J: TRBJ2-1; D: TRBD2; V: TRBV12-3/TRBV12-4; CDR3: ASSGLAGVEQF